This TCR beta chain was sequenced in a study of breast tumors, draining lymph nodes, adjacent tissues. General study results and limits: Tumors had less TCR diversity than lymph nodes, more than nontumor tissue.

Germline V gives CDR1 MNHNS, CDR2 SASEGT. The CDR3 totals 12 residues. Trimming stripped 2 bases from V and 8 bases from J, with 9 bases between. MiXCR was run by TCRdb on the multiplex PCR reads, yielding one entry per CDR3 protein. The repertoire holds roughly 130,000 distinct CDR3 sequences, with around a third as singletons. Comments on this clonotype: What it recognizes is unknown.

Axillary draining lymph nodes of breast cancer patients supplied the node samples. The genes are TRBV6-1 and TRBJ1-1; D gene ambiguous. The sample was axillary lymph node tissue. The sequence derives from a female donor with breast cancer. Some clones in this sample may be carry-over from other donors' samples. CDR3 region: CASSELGREAFF. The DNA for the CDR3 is TGTGCCAGCAGTGAACTGGGCCGGGAAGCTTTCTTT.